This TCR beta chain was sequenced for a study of blood T cell repertoires in COVID-19. Turning to the study itself: Samples taken during acute and convalescent COVID-19 were collected in the United States, Italy and Spain. T cells, B-cell-depleted T cells, or PBMCs provided the cDNA or gDNA that served as material.

In the original workflow: From reference gene primer amplification, estimates of nucleated cell counts were derived. Profiling relied on immunoSEQ multiplex PCR, and the TCRdb table lists in-frame clones only, not all of them. The V and J calls and clone size come from that table; D and trimming were worked out from the DNA. The profile covers 300,000 to 400,000 clones, with 75% to 90% appearing a single time and under 8.5% taken by the ten largest. Germline V gives CDR1 ENHRY, CDR2 SYGVKD. V lost 0 bases, J lost 6 bases, and 6 bases lay in between. The CDR3 has 12 amino acids. Recruited during active infection, patients (from Seattle) were subsequently followed longitudinally.

Material for sequencing was peripheral blood. The V and J genes are TRBV10-3 and TRBJ2-7, with D unclear. The receptor was derived from a woman aged 60-75 years with COVID-19, enrolled during active disease. CDR3 in DNA: TGTGCCATCAGTGAGTCTGAGCCCGAGCAGTACTTC. Protein: CAISESEPEQYF.